These T cell receptor beta chains were read from a single sample in a study of tumor-infiltrating lymphocytes in primary liver carcinoma. TCRdb re-derived calls from the multiplex PCR reads in MiXCR, one entry per CDR3 protein. The sample records about 180,000 distinct CDR3 sequences, over 45% being singletons. Sequenced material: peripheral blood. These receptors originate from a man aged 40-49 years with primary liver carcinoma and hepatitis B virus infection. The CDR3 runs from the conserved cysteine through the conserved F or W. A D gene is named only where the DNA matches it firmly. Only some rows state a clone size, as once, few, many or a class for expanded clones.

>TRBJ2-5|-|-|TRBV5-1
TGCGCCAGCAGCATCGGAGAGGGGGGAGAGACCCAGTACTTC
CASSIGEGGETQYF
>TRBJ2-7|-|few|TRBV5-6
TGTGCCAGCAGCTGGATGGGAGAGCAGTACTTC
CASSWMGEQYF
>TRBJ1-2|-|once|TRBV6-1
TGTGCCAGCAGTGAAGCTATGAGTAGATTCTATGGCTACACCTTC
CASSEAMSRFYGYTF
>TRBJ1-5|-|-|TRBV4-1
TGCGCCAGCAGCCTTTTCGGGACCCTTACCAACAATCAGCCCCAGCATTTT
CASSLFGTLTNNQPQHF
>TRBJ2-1|-|-|TRBV4-2
TGTGCCAGCAGCCAAAGACTATCGGGGTTACATTACAATGAGCAGTTCTTC
CASSQRLSGLHYNEQFF
>TRBJ2-7|TRBD2|-|TRBV2
TGTGCCAGCAGTTTGACTAGCGGGGCCTCCTACGAGCAGTACTTC
CASSLTSGASYEQYF
>TRBJ1-1|-|-|TRBV5-4
TGTGCCAGCAGCTTGGGGAGGTTTGACACTGAAGCTTTCTTT
CASSLGRFDTEAFF
>TRBJ2-7|-|-|TRBV11-1
TGTGACAGCAGCCACTCCCAGGGTTCCTACGAGCTGTACTTC
CDSSHSQGSYELYF
>TRBJ1-3|-|-|TRBV5-5
TGTGCCAGCAGCTTGGAGGGGAGCACCATATATTTT
CASSLEGSTIYF
>TRBJ2-2|TRBD2|-|TRBV11-2
TGTGCCAGCGGCTTCGTAGCGGGAATTGGGACCGGGGAGCTGTTTTTT
CASGFVAGIGTGELFF
>TRBJ2-1|TRBD2|-|TRBV4-1
TGCGCCAGCAGCCAGGCCACTAGCGCGCCTAACAATGAGCAGTTCTTC
CASSQATSAPNNEQFF
>TRBJ2-1|-|-|TRBV5-1
TGCGCCAGCAGCTTGGGGCGGGACGGGGGTGAGCAGTTCTTC
CASSLGRDGGEQFF
>TRBJ2-3|-|-|TRBV29-1
TGCAGCGTTGTCCCAGGGTTCAGCGATTCAGATACGCAGTATTTT
CSVVPGFSDSDTQYF
>TRBJ2-7|TRBD2|-|TRBV6-6
TGTGCCAGCAGTTCGATTCCTAGCGGAGGGTACGAGCAGTACTTC
CASSSIPSGGYEQYF
>TRBJ2-3|-|-|TRBV11-2
TGTGCCAGCAACTTAGGGACTCCGAAAAATAGGCAGTATTTT
CASNLGTPKNRQYF
>TRBJ2-6|-|few|TRBV14
TGTGCCAGCAGCCGTGACAGATCTGGGGCCAACGTCCTGACTTTC
CASSRDRSGANVLTF
>TRBJ2-3|-|-|TRBV20-1
TGCAGTGGAAAAGCGGATTCTAGCACAGATACGCAGTATTTT
CSGKADSSTDTQYF
>TRBJ2-1|-|-|TRBV6-2/TRBV6-3
TGTGCCAGCAGTTATATGGCGGACAGAGGGAATGAGCGGTTCTTC
CASSYMADRGNERFF